What follows is one TCR beta chain and its context. The target antigen is unknown. These data are taken from a study of T cell repertoires in cytomegalovirus infection. Per germline, CDR1 SGHTA and CDR2 FQGNSA. Losses at the gene ends were 5 bases for V and 5 bases for J; bases not matched to a gene: 7. CDR3 length: 15 amino acids. One entry per CDR3 protein results from TCRdb running MiXCR on the reads. The repertoire has 150,000 to 200,000 distinct CDR3 sequences, roughly 27% of them found once; the top ten carry around 29%. Study results and limitations: Cumulative public TCR beta family frequency identified CMV carriers with the relevant HLA. HLA-C-restricted CMV clonotypes gave the most frequent clonotype in two of eight donors.

Sequences were obtained from PBMCs. The chain is built from TRBV7-2 and TRBJ1-4, with 8 bases fitting TRBD1. This clonotype was obtained from a human donor in good health (CMV status not recorded). Some clones in this sample may be carry-over from other donors' samples. CDR3 sequence: CASSPQGALNEKLFF. In nucleotides, the CDR3 is TGTGCCAGCAGCCCCCAGGGGGCATTAAATGAAAAACTGTTTTTT.